This T cell receptor beta chain was identified in a study of monozygotic twins with inflammatory bowel disease. Study-wide findings and caveats: Patient-to-patient differences in immunosuppressive treatment may have added variability to the repertoires. Researchers reported no repertoire similarity difference between concordant and discordant twins, possibly from limited power.

Details on this clonotype: Its antigen remains unknown.

TCRdb reprocessed the 5' RACE reads, keeping one entry per CDR3 protein, no DNA. The listing contains some 300,000 distinct CDR3 sequences. The CDR3 is 15 amino acids. Per the germline V gene, CDR1 is SGHDT and CDR2 is YYEEEE. The receptor comes from a human donor with ulcerative colitis or Crohn's disease, or a healthy co-twin of an affected twin (not recorded which). This chain links TRBV5-6 with TRBJ2-7. The specimen sequenced was blood. CDR3 sequence: CASSLNGETLYEQYF.